Below, 30 T cell receptor beta chains from the same sample are listed, as sequenced in a study of blood T cell repertoires in COVID-19. This table comes from immunoSEQ multiplex PCR, and its TCRdb copy is limited to in-frame clones, with some not included. The sample shows around 110,000 clones, about 88% of them seen only once. The specimen sequenced was peripheral blood. The source is a man aged 40-49 years with acute or convalescent COVID-19.

V gene TRBV15 combines with J gene TRBJ2-5; D is possibly TRBD2 (5 bases). V lost 2 bases, J lost 5 bases, and 12 bases lay in between. Germline V gene sequence: CDR1 LNHNV, CDR2 YYDKDF (reference sequence). The CDR3 has 14 residues. The CDR3 sequence: CATSRYVLAETQYF. Here the CDR3 DNA reads TGTGCCACCAGCAGATATGTCCTAGCCGAGACCCAGTACTTC.

This clone has only one observation. This rearrangement joins TRBV5-1 to TRBJ1-4; no definite D call. Trimming removed 3 bases at V and 4 bases at J, with 13 bases between. Per the germline V gene, CDR1 is SGHRS and CDR2 is YFSETQ. The CDR3 spans 15 residues. The CDR3 loop reads CASSSTPGNNEKLFF. For the CDR3, the DNA is TGCGCCAGCAGCTCCACCCCAGGAAATAATGAAAAACTGTTTTTT.

This chain connects TRBV6-1 to TRBJ1-6, with 7 bases aligning to TRBD1. Germline CDR1 and CDR2: MNHNS and SASEGT. The CDR3 has 16 residues. V lost 1 base, J lost 9 bases, and 9 bases stayed unmatched. The CDR3 loop is CASSEGQISGGSPLHF. CDR3 bases: TGTGCCAGCAGTGAAGGACAAATCTCAGGGGGTTCACCCCTCCACTTT.

The chain carries TRBV4-2 and TRBJ2-1, with D possibly being TRBD2 (5 bases). Germline values: CDR1 LGHNA, CDR2 YNFKEQ. The ends were cut back, 0 bases at V and 5 bases at J, with 20 bases in the middle. This CDR3 has 18 amino acids. The CDR3 sequence: CASSQDAGYPVEDNEQFF. The CDR3 bases are TGTGCCAGCAGCCAAGATGCGGGCTACCCGGTGGAAGACAATGAGCAGTTCTTC.

By frequency in the sample, this clone is medium-sized. The rearrangement uses TRBV10-1 and TRBJ2-7, with D perhaps matching TRBD2 (5 bases). Germline V gives CDR1 WNHNN, CDR2 SYGVQD (reference sequence). Trimming stripped 2 bases from V and 3 bases from J, with 14 bases between. The CDR3 totals 15 residues. The CDR3 spells CASSEGRSVFYEQYF. CDR3 nucleotides: TGCGCCAGCAGTGAGGGGAGATCTGTTTTCTACGAGCAGTACTTC.

The chain couples TRBV11-2 to TRBJ1-3; TRBD1 aligns across 7 bases. CDR3 length: 14 residues. The trim removed 3 bases at V and 4 bases at J, leaving 3 bases unmatched. Looked up from germline, CDR1 is SGHAT and CDR2 is FQNNGV. CDR3 residues: CASSFRGQGNTIYF. In nucleotides, the CDR3 is TGTGCCAGCAGCTTTAGGGGACAGGGAAACACCATATATTTT.

The chain employs TRBV5-6 and TRBJ2-7, with D uncertain. The CDR3 loop spans 12 amino acids. V lost 0 bases and J lost 4, with 5 bases in between. Germline V gives CDR1 SGHDT, CDR2 YYEEEE. The CDR3 nucleotides are TGTGCCAGCAGCTTGGACGGGTACGAGCAGTACTTC. Amino acid sequence: CASSLDGYEQYF.

This chain connects TRBV27 to TRBJ1-6; 8 positions match TRBD1. V was pared by 5 bases and J by 9 bases, with 9 bases of the junction left unmatched. Per germline, CDR1 MNHEY and CDR2 SMNVEV (reference sequence). The CDR3 sequence is 15 residues long. Written as DNA, the CDR3 is TGTGCCAGCAGTCTCAGACAGGGGTTAGTTTCACCCCTCCACTTT. This sequence encodes CASSLRQGLVSPLHF.

The rearrangement uses TRBV7-3 and TRBJ2-1; TRBD2 agrees at 11 bases. Germline lookup yields CDR1 SGHTA and CDR2 FQGTGA. The CDR3 length is 15 residues. V lost 5 bases, J lost 3 bases, and 3 bases stayed unmatched. The DNA for the CDR3 is TGTGCCAGCAGCAGCGGGACTAGCGGCTACAATGAGCAGTTCTTC. Protein product: CASSSGTSGYNEQFF.

J is TRBJ2-7 and V is TRBV2, with D possibly being TRBD1 (6 bases). Per germline, CDR1 SNHLY and CDR2 FYNNEI. The CDR3 is 14 amino acids. Trimming stripped 5 bases from V and 7 bases from J, with 18 bases between. The CDR3 DNA follows: TGTGCCAGCAGTCGCCAGCTACAGGGTGGAGAGCAGTACTTC. It specifies CASSRQLQGGEQYF.

This clone was seen more than once but under ten times. The chain joins TRBV10-3 to TRBJ1-4, with a possible D match to TRBD1 (5 bases). V lost 3 bases, J lost 8 bases, and 13 bases lay in between. CDR1 ENHRY and CDR2 SYGVKD come from the germline V gene. This CDR3 has 14 residues. CDR3: CAISDGGGSEKLFF. DNA of the CDR3: TGTGCCATCAGTGACGGGGGGGGGAGCGAAAAACTGTTTTTT.

This clone has a single count. This rearrangement joins TRBV5-1 to TRBJ2-3; D may be TRBD1 (6 bases). With 0 bases removed from V and 2 bases from J, the gap between germline ends came to 10 bases. The germline V gene has CDR1 SGHRS and CDR2 YFSETQ. The CDR3 extends over 15 amino acids. The DNA of the CDR3 is TGCGCCAGCAGCTTGGACAGGGCCGACACAGATACGCAGTATTTT. As protein: CASSLDRADTDTQYF.

This CDR3 is CASSARREDTQYF. CDR3 coding DNA: TGTGCCAGCAGCGCCCGTCGGGAAGATACGCAGTATTTT. V usage is TRBV7-2 and J usage is TRBJ2-3; maybe TRBD2 (5 bases). This CDR3 region has 13 residues. Germline-derived CDR1 and CDR2 are SGHTA and FQGNSA. V dropped 5 bases and J dropped 5 bases, with 11 bases sitting between them.

The rearrangement joins TRBV4-3 to TRBJ1-2; perhaps TRBD1 as D (6 bases). The CDR3 is 17 amino acids. Trimming shortened V by 3 bases and J by 5 bases, and 22 bases separated the two germline ends. Germline lookup yields CDR1 LGHNA and CDR2 YSLEER. The CDR3 sequence: CASSQGLTGHRGYGYTF. The CDR3 bases are TGCGCCAGCAGCCAGGGCTTAACAGGGCACCGTGGGTATGGCTACACCTTC.

The rearrangement joins TRBV23-1 to TRBJ2-1, with D hard to call. TRBV23-1 falls under the ORF class, with uncertain function. The V and J ends lost 0 bases and 9 bases respectively, with 12 bases between them. The CDR3 covers 14 residues. For the CDR3, the DNA is TGCGCCAGCAGTCAATCTCCCGACAATTGTGAGCAGTTCTTC. This encodes CASSQSPDNCEQFF.

J is TRBJ2-3 and V is TRBV6-5, with 10 bases identical to TRBD2. This CDR3 has 15 residues. Germline CDR1 MNHEY, CDR2 SVGAGI. J lost 2 bases, V lost 8 bases, and 7 bases had no gene match. The CDR3 spells CASLSSGRNTDTQYF. The CDR3 DNA is TGTGCCAGCCTCTCTAGCGGGAGAAACACAGATACGCAGTATTTT.

This clone occurred a few times. The chain uses TRBV5-1 and TRBJ2-1; 7 bases line up with TRBD2. CDR3 length: 17 amino acids. V lost 0 bases and J lost 0; bases outside the gene matches: 6. From germline, CDR1 is SGHRS and CDR2 YFSETQ. In DNA form, the CDR3 reads TGCGCCAGCAGCTTGGCCCCAGCGGGAATCTCCTACAATGAGCAGTTCTTC. Residues: CASSLAPAGISYNEQFF.

The chain is built from TRBV18 and TRBJ2-5; 9 bases fit TRBD1. V was clipped by 4 bases and J by 4 bases; unmatched bases: 1. In germline, CDR1 is KGHSH, CDR2 LQKENI. The CDR3 has 13 amino acids. CDR3 loop: CASSLDRGETQYF. The CDR3, as DNA: TGTGCCAGCTCACTGGACAGGGGAGAGACCCAGTACTTC.

The chain joins TRBV4-2 to TRBJ2-7, with 10 bases fitting TRBD2. Trimming cost V 0 bases and J 3 bases; bases outside gene matches: 2. This CDR3 region has 15 residues. Per germline, CDR1 LGHNA and CDR2 YNFKEQ. This chain's CDR3 is CASSQDLAGVYEQYF. CDR3 sequence (DNA): TGTGCCAGCAGCCAAGACCTAGCGGGGGTCTACGAGCAGTACTTC.

The CDR3 DNA is TGTGCCAGTAGCCTCAGGGGGGAGACCCAGTACTTC. Translating it yields CASSLRGETQYF. The chain employs TRBV19 and TRBJ2-5; 7 bases fit TRBD1. The CDR3 sequence is 12 residues long. Trimming removed 6 bases from V and 5 bases from J; junction bases left unmatched: 3. Germline lookup yields CDR1 LNHDA and CDR2 SQIVND (reference sequence).

This clone appeared a few times. At the DNA level, this CDR3 is encoded by other sequences in the same sample as well. DNA of the CDR3: TGTGCCAGCAGCTTAGCGGGGGGGCGTGTAGATACGCAGTATTTT. It yields the protein CASSLAGGRVDTQYF. The chain recombines TRBV7-2 with TRBJ2-3; D is possibly TRBD2 (7 bases). The germline V gene encodes CDR1 SGHTA and CDR2 FQGNSA. The V and J ends lost 0 bases and 5 bases respectively, with 12 bases between them. The CDR3 spans 15 residues.

The rearrangement joins TRBV6-4 to TRBJ1-2; a possible D gene is TRBD1 (5 bases). The CDR3 is 13 amino acids. The germline V gene has CDR1 MRHNA and CDR2 SNTAGT. V was trimmed by 4 bases and J by 10 bases, leaving 16 bases between them. CDR3: CASSVGPQGTYTF. The CDR3 bases are TGTGCCAGCAGTGTGGGTCCCCAGGGAACCTACACCTTC.

Only one count was recorded for this clone. The chain combines TRBV18 with TRBJ2-5; TRBD2 might be the D (6 bases). There are 14 residues in the CDR3. In germline, CDR1 is KGHSH, CDR2 LQKENI. The ends were cut back, 2 bases at V and 5 bases at J, with 12 bases in the middle. CDR3 sequence (DNA): TGTGCCAGCTCACCAAATGTTGGGGGGGAGACCCAGTACTTC. Encoded protein: CASSPNVGGETQYF.

The genes are TRBV19 and TRBJ2-3; TRBD2 matches at 9 bases. The CDR3 has 14 residues. CDR1 LNHDA and CDR2 SQIVND come from the germline V gene (reference sequence). V was pared by 8 bases and J by 2 bases, with 5 bases of the junction left unmatched. The CDR3 bases are TGTGCCAGTCAGCCGGGACTAGCCACAGATACGCAGTATTTT. This translates into CASQPGLATDTQYF.

The chain uses TRBV7-3 and TRBJ1-6, with TRBD1 matching over 7 bases. The CDR3 totals 14 residues. Germline V gives CDR1 SGHTA, CDR2 FQGTGA. V was clipped by 4 bases and J by 7 bases; unmatched bases: 4. Here the CDR3 DNA reads TGTGCCAGCAGCTCCTCAGGGGGAAATTCACCCCTCCACTTT. Amino acid sequence: CASSSSGGNSPLHF. The whole variable domain, filled in from reference TRBV7-3 and TRBJ1-6, reads GAGVSQTPSNKVTEKGKYVELRCDPISGHTALYWYRQSLGQGPEFLIYFQGTGAADDSGLPNDRFFAVRPEGSVSTLKIQRTERGDSAVYLCASSSSGGNSPLHFGNGTRLTVT.

The chain combines TRBV7-6 with TRBJ1-3, with TRBD1 as a possible D gene (6 bases). The germline V gene has CDR1 SGHVS and CDR2 FNYEAQ. This CDR3 is 15 amino acids long. V lost 3 bases, J lost 0 bases, and 9 bases lay in between. The CDR3 is CASSFDRSSGNTIYF. DNA for the CDR3: TGTGCCAGCAGCTTCGACAGGTCCTCTGGAAACACCATATATTTT. The full variable domain, rest sourced from reference TRBV7-6 and TRBJ1-3, is GAGVSQSPRYKVTKRGQDVALRCDPISGHVSLYWYRQALGQGPEFLTYFNYEAQQDKSGLPNDRFSAERPEGSISTLTIQRTEQRDSAMYRCASSFDRSSGNTIYFGEGSWLTVV.

This chain uses TRBV5-4 with TRBJ2-7; 14 nucleotides agree with TRBD2. The trim removed 4 bases at V and 6 bases at J, leaving 6 bases unmatched. Germline assignment: CDR1 SGHNT and CDR2 YYREEE (reference sequence). This CDR3 is 15 amino acids long. This chain's CDR3 is CASSPGLAGVFEQYF. CDR3 nucleotide sequence: TGTGCCAGCAGCCCGGGACTAGCGGGAGTCTTCGAGCAGTACTTC. Together with reference TRBV5-4 and TRBJ2-7, the CDR3 gives the full variable domain: ETGVTQSPTHLIKTRGQQVTLRCSSQSGHNTVSWYQQALGQGPQFIFQYYREEENGRGNFPPRFSGLQFPNYSSELNVNALELDDSALYLCASSPGLAGVFEQYFGPGTRLTVT.

This clone was seen only a few times. The chain is built from TRBV7-2 and TRBJ2-3; no clear D. The CDR3 runs to 13 residues. Germline loops: CDR1 SGHTA, CDR2 FQGNSA. The V and J ends lost 4 bases and 8 bases respectively, with 13 bases between them. CDR3 bases: TGTGCCAGCAGCTCCCAATTTGGTAGTACGCAGTATTTT. Its protein is CASSSQFGSTQYF.

The genes are TRBV4-1 and TRBJ1-2, with 7 positions matching TRBD1. The CDR3 spans 15 residues. The germline CDR1 and CDR2 sequences are MGHRA and YSYEKL. V gave up 2 bases and J gave up 3 bases; unmatched junction bases: 6. CDR3 DNA sequence: TGCGCCAGCAGCCAACCTGGACAGGACTACTATGGCTACACCTTC. Protein sequence: CASSQPGQDYYGYTF.

V gene TRBV7-2 combines with J gene TRBJ1-2, with 9 bases that match TRBD1. CDR3 length: 13 residues. V lost 5 bases and J lost 5; bases outside the gene matches: 3. CDR1 and CDR2 (germline): SGHTA, FQGNSA. Here the CDR3 DNA reads TGTGCCAGCAGCCCGGGACAGGGATATGGCTACACCTTC. Its translation is CASSPGQGYGYTF.